The 13 T cell receptor beta chains given below trace back to one sample, sequenced in a study of shared clonotypes between healthy human individuals. Profiled with immunoSEQ multiplex PCR; TCRdb holds only in-frame clones, not every one. The sample has roughly 590,000 clones; about 95% are singletons. Naive-designated CD8 cells lacked CD45RO, were positively enriched for CCR7, and omitted terminally differentiated effector memory CD45RA+ cells. Sequencing was carried out using naive CD8+ T cells sorted from blood. The receptors originated from a woman aged 25 to 39 in good health.

This sequence joins TRBV27 and TRBJ1-2; 9 nucleotides match TRBD1. Losses at the gene ends were 6 bases for V and 4 bases for J; bases not matched to a gene: 6. The CDR3 extends over 14 amino acids. Looked up from germline, CDR1 is MNHEY and CDR2 is SMNVEV (reference sequence). CDR3 in DNA: TGTGCCAGCAGCCTCGACAGGGGGGTCTATGGCTACACCTTC. Encoded protein: CASSLDRGVYGYTF.

The chain has TRBV27 and TRBJ1-5; D call uncertain. The CDR3 sequence is 14 residues long. V dropped 4 bases and J dropped 2 bases, with 9 bases sitting between them. Germline lookup yields CDR1 MNHEY and CDR2 SMNVEV (reference sequence). CDR3: CASSSREGNQPQHF. CDR3 in DNA: TGTGCCAGCAGTTCTCGGGAGGGCAATCAGCCCCAGCATTTT.

The V and J genes are TRBV2 and TRBJ2-3; D may match TRBD1 or TRBD2 (7 bases each). Trimming left V 2 bases short and J 4 bases short, with 13 bases between. Germline CDR1 reads SNHLY; CDR2 reads FYNNEI. This CDR3 spans 15 amino acids. In DNA, the CDR3 is TGTGCCAGCAGTGAAATCAGGGGGGGTCCAGATACGCAGTATTTT. Translating it yields CASSEIRGGPDTQYF.

The rearrangement links TRBV27 to TRBJ2-3; weak D call: TRBD1 (6 bases). CDR1 is MNHEY, CDR2 SMNVEV, per germline (reference sequence). The CDR3 totals 15 residues. V was cut by 6 bases and J by 0 bases, with 13 bases left in between. The CDR3 sequence: CASSDGTTSTDTQYF. CDR3 nucleotide sequence: TGTGCCAGCAGCGACGGGACAACTAGCACAGATACGCAGTATTTT.

In regard to this clone: A junction boundary mismatches the germline segment, possibly from a read error. The V and J genes are TRBV2 and TRBJ1-5; 7 bases line up with TRBD1. Germline V CDR1 and CDR2: SNHLY, FYNNEI. This CDR3 is 15 amino acids long. CDR3 sequence (DNA): TGTGCCAGCAGAGAAGGGACAGTTTACAATCAGCCCCAGCATTTT. Protein sequence: CASREGTVYNQPQHF.

This rearrangement joins TRBV7-8 to TRBJ1-6, with 8 nucleotides matching TRBD1. The ends lost 5 bases at V and 7 bases at J; junction bases unmatched: 4. Germline values: CDR1 SGHVS, CDR2 FQNEAQ. This CDR3 has 14 residues. CDR3 residues: CASSRGQENSPLHF. The CDR3 DNA is TGTGCCAGCAGCAGGGGACAGGAGAATTCACCCCTCCACTTT.

The CDR3 DNA is TGTGCCAGCAGTCCCCTCCCCGACAGGGCTGAGCAGTACTTC. The encoded protein is CASSPLPDRAEQYF. The chain carries TRBV27 and TRBJ2-7; 7 positions match TRBD1. J gave up 7 bases and V 5 bases, and 11 bases lay outside the gene matches. Germline V gene lookup returns CDR1 MNHEY and CDR2 SMNVEV (reference sequence). The CDR3 sequence is 14 residues long.

The chain links TRBV19 to TRBJ2-7; 9 bases line up with TRBD2. The V gene's germline CDR1 is LNHDA and CDR2 SQIVND (reference sequence). This CDR3 is 15 amino acids long. Trimming cost V 2 bases and J 3 bases; bases outside gene matches: 5. The DNA for the CDR3 is TGTGCCAGTAGTATACGCGAGACTAGCGGCTACGAGCAGTACTTC. It is translated as CASSIRETSGYEQYF.

The chain recombines TRBV7-9 with TRBJ2-7; 10 bases are shared with TRBD2. Germline CDR1 and CDR2: SEHNR and FQNEAQ (reference sequence). Trimming at V came to 1 base and at J to 6 bases, leaving 3 bases not matched to a gene. The CDR3 is 14 amino acids. The CDR3 protein is CASSLEREGGEQYF. The DNA for the CDR3 is TGTGCCAGCAGCTTAGAGCGGGAGGGAGGCGAGCAGTACTTC. The complete variable domain, with remaining parts taken from reference TRBV7-9 and TRBJ2-7, reads DTGVSQNPRHKITKRGQNVTFRCDPISEHNRLYWYRQTLGQGPEFLTYFQNEAQLEKSRLLSDRFSAERPKGSFSTLEIQRTEQGDSAMYLCASSLEREGGEQYFGPGTRLTVT.

The chain uses TRBV9 and TRBJ2-1; D is unclear. The V and J ends lost 3 bases and 5 bases respectively, with 3 bases between them. CDR3 length: 11 residues. Germline CDR1 is SGDLS and CDR2 is YYNGEE. CDR3 in DNA: TGTGCCAGCAGCGCCCACAATGAGCAGTTCTTC. It specifies CASSAHNEQFF.

The chain couples TRBV27 to TRBJ2-1; either TRBD1 or TRBD2 may supply D (5 bases each). Per the germline V gene, CDR1 is MNHEY and CDR2 is SMNVEV (reference sequence). The ends were cut back, 5 bases at V and 0 bases at J, with 11 bases in the middle. The CDR3 runs to 15 residues. The CDR3 region has the DNA TGTGCCAGCAGTCCCCTCGGGACCTCCTACAATGAGCAGTTCTTC. It specifies CASSPLGTSYNEQFF.

The V gene is TRBV2, the J gene TRBJ1-2, with D possibly being TRBD1 (5 bases). The CDR3 has 15 residues. Per the germline V gene, CDR1 is SNHLY and CDR2 is FYNNEI. Trimming removed 4 bases at V and 2 bases at J, with 14 bases between. This CDR3 is CASSGGETDNYGYTF. The CDR3 DNA reads TGTGCCAGCAGTGGCGGGGAGACAGACAACTATGGCTACACCTTC.

The V call is TRBV5-4, the J call TRBJ2-7; D not certain. V lost 4 bases to trimming and J lost 4 bases, with 15 bases between them. The CDR3 has 14 amino acids. Germline-derived CDR1 and CDR2 are SGHNT and YYREEE (reference sequence). The chain's CDR3 is CASSLNARAYEQYF. The CDR3 nucleotides are TGTGCCAGCAGCCTCAACGCTCGGGCTTACGAGCAGTACTTC.